This T cell receptor (beta chain) was sequenced for a study of control samples from healthy donors and cancer patients. The CDR3 totals 13 residues. Germline V gene sequence: CDR1 SQVTM, CDR2 ANQGSEA. Concerning this clone: An end of the junction does not agree with germline; a read error may underlie this.

Generated by immunoSEQ multiplex PCR, the TCRdb table keeps only in-frame clones and is missing some. The table lists about 92,000 clones, roughly 86% of them singletons. Sequenced input: blood. The sequence derives from a woman aged 55-75 years in good health. This chain links TRBV29-1 with TRBJ2-1; D gene uncertain. Here the CDR3 DNA reads TGCAGCGTCTTACCCGAAGGGTCCCCTAAATGGATCTTC. Translating it yields CSVLPEGSPKWIF.